The source of this TCR beta chain is a study of blood T cell repertoires in COVID-19. The assay was immunoSEQ multiplex PCR, and TCRdb's table has in-frame clones only and misses some. The sample carries hundreds of thousands of clones, 80% to 90% recorded once. Germline V gene sequence: CDR1 SEHNR, CDR2 FQNEAQ (reference sequence). This CDR3 has 12 amino acids. Trimming took off 0 bases at V and 8 bases at J, with 7 bases between the two ends. The chain joins TRBV7-9 to TRBJ1-2; no clear D gene. What was sequenced was PBMCs or T cells enriched from blood (not recorded which). The TCR originated in a young man who had recovered from COVID-19. The CDR3 DNA reads as TGTGCCAGCAGCTTAGCGACCGGGGGCTACACCTTC. Translating gives CASSLATGGYTF. The full variable domain, its missing parts supplied by reference TRBV7-9 and TRBJ1-2, is DTGVSQNPRHKITKRGQNVTFRCDPISEHNRLYWYRQTLGQGPEFLTYFQNEAQLEKSRLLSDRFSAERPKGSFSTLEIQRTEQGDSAMYLCASSLATGGYTFGSGTRLTVV.